This T cell receptor (beta chain) originates from a study of T cell repertoires in cytomegalovirus infection. Via MiXCR, TCRdb re-called the reads, giving one row per CDR3 protein. The data contain some 940,000 distinct CDR3 sequences, roughly 30% of them singletons. With regard to this clonotype: The antigen remains unidentified. This could be a read error, since a much larger clone is one nucleotide away.

Germline lookup yields CDR1 SGHVS and CDR2 FNYEAQ. The CDR3 has 15 residues. This rearrangement joins TRBV7-6 to TRBJ1-1, with 9 nucleotides matching TRBD1. The sequence came from a human donor in good health (CMV status not recorded). Some clones in this sample may be carry-over from other donors' samples. Here the sequenced sample was cultured CD8+ T cells from PBMCs, taken from culture after CMV antigen stimulation. The CDR3 DNA reads TGTGTCAGCAGCGCCCTAGAGACAGGGGGGATTGAAGCTTTCTTT. Its translation is CVSSALETGGIEAFF.